The present TCR beta chain was sequenced within a study of Tregs in tolerant kidney transplant recipients. The CDR3 runs to 14 residues. Per the germline V gene, CDR1 is SNHLY and CDR2 is FYNNEI. V lost 6 bases to trimming and J lost 7 bases, with 16 bases between them. Some clones are missing from TCRdb's copy, which holds only in-frame ones; the method was immunoSEQ multiplex PCR. The sample shows about 64,000 clones, around 98% of them seen only once. Thawed PBMCs were FACS-sorted into unstimulated CD4+CD25+CD127- regulatory T cells, CD4+CD25- non-regulatory cells, CD4 and CD8 cells. Regulatory T cells were sorted from thawed PBMCs rested overnight at 37°C with approximately 210 IU/ml IL-2.

This specimen was Tregs from blood, taken before the transplant. V is TRBV2 and J is TRBJ1-5, with a possible D match to TRBD1 (6 bases). This TCR came from a human donor who received a combined kidney and bone marrow transplant. The CDR3 DNA follows: TGTGCCAGCAGAGGGACATGGGAAGCACAGCCCCAGCATTTT. Encoded protein: CASRGTWEAQPQHF. Drawing the rest from reference TRBV2 and TRBJ1-5, the complete variable domain is EPEVTQTPSHQVTQMGQEVILRCVPISNHLYFYWYRQILGQKVEFLVSFYNNEISEKSEIFDDQFSVERPDGSNFTLKIRSTKLEDSAMYFCASRGTWEAQPQHFGDGTRLSIL.